This T cell receptor beta chain was recovered during a study of shared clonotypes between healthy human individuals. Study findings and constraints: Estimated clonotype richness was generally higher in naive than memory subsets. Naive CD4 clonotype sharing across a few donors was roughly 5%.

Worth noting for this clone: Its antigen is unidentified.

Deep-level running was used for the assay. Replicate PCRs for sorted subsets used 200 ng DNA; this equaled 25,000 to 30,000 T cell genomes. Produced via immunoSEQ multiplex PCR; TCRdb's table is partial and in-frame only. Among some 380,000 clones, roughly 96% were seen once, and the ten largest hold 0.32%. Losses at the gene ends were 0 bases for V and 3 bases for J; bases not matched to a gene: 4. This CDR3 comprises 17 residues. Germline V gene data show CDR1 as ENHRY and CDR2 as SYGVKD. The TCR comes from a man aged 25 to 45 in good health. Sequencing was done on a sample of memory CD8+ T cells sorted from blood. This sample's subset: CD45RO+ cells pooled with CCR7-negative TemRA cells. The rearrangement links TRBV10-3 to TRBJ2-1, with TRBD2 identical over 11 bases. The CDR3 region is CAISESRLAGYYNEQFF. The CDR3, as DNA: TGTGCCATCAGTGAGTCCCGACTAGCGGGATACTACAATGAGCAGTTCTTC.